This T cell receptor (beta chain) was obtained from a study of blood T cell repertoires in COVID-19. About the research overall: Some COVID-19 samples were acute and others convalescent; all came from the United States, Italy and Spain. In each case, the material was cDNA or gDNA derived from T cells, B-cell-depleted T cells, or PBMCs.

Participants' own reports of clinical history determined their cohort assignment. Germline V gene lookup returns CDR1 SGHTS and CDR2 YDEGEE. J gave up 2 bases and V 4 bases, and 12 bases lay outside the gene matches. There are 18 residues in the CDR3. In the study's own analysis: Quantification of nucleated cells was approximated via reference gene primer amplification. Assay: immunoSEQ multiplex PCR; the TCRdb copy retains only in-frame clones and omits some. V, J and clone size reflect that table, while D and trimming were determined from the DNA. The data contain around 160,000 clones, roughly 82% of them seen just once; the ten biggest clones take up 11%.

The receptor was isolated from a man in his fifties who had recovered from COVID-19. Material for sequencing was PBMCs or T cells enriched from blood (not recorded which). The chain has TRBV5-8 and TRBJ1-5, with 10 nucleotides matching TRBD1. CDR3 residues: CASSPRQGADIGNQPQHF. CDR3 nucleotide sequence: TGTGCCAGCAGCCCGAGACAGGGGGCTGATATTGGCAATCAGCCCCAGCATTTT.